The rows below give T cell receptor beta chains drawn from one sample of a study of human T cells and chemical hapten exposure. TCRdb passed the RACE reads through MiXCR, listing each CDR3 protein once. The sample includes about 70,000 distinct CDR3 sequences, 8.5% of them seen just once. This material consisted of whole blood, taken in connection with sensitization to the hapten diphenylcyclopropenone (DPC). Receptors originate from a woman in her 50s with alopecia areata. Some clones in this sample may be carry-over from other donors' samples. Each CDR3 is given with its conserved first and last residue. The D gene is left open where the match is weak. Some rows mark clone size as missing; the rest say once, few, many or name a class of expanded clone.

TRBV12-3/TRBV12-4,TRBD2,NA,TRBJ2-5,TGTGCCAGCAGTCAGACTAGCGGGAGGTACCCAGGAGGAGAGACCCAGTACTTC,CASSQTSGRYPGGETQYF
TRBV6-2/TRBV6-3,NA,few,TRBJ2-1,TGTGCCAGCAGTTCCCCTATCCACAATGAGCAGTTCTTC,CASSSPIHNEQFF
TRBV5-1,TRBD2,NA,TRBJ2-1,TGCGCCAGCAGCTTGCGGAGCGGGGGGCCAGGGAATGAGCAGTTCTTC,CASSLRSGGPGNEQFF
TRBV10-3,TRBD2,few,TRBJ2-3,TGTGCCCTCCGGGACTACAGCACAGATACGCAGTATTTT,CALRDYSTDTQYF
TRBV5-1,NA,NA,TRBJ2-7,TGCGCCAGCAGCTTGGCCCGACAGAACGAGCAGTACTTC,CASSLARQNEQYF
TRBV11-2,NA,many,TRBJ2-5,TGTGCCAGCAGCTTAGAGTTCGGAGAGACCCAGTACTTC,CASSLEFGETQYF
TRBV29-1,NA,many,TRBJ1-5,TGCAGCGTTCGCGTTGGGACAACCACTGATAGCAATCAGCCCCAGCATTTT,CSVRVGTTTDSNQPQHF
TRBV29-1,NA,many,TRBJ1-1,TGCAGCGTTGCATTTGGGAGTGAAGCTTTCTTT,CSVAFGSEAFF
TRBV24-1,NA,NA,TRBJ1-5,TGTGCCACCAGTGATTGGCATAGCAATCAGCCCCAGCATTTT,CATSDWHSNQPQHF
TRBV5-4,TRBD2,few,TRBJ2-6,TGTGCCAGCAGCTTGGGATCAGCGGGGGCTGGGGCCAACGTCCTGACTTTC,CASSLGSAGAGANVLTF
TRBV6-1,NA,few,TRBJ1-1,TGTGCCAGCAGGGTAACAGGGTTGGGGACTGAAGCTTTCTTT,CASRVTGLGTEAFF
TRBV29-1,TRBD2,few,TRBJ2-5,TGCAGCGGGGCCGGGACTAGCGGGGGCGAGGGTGAGACCCAGTACTTC,CSGAGTSGGEGETQYF
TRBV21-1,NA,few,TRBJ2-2,TGTGCCAGCAGCAAACAGTACGACACCGGGGAGCTGTTTTTT,CASSKQYDTGELFF
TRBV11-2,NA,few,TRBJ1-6,TGTGCCAGCAGCGGTCCCCACGGGGGTGGTGGTAATTCACCCCTCCACTTT,CASSGPHGGGGNSPLHF
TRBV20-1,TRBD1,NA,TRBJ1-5,TGCAGTGCTGCAACAGGGGGCGGGCAGCCCCAGCATTTT,CSAATGGGQPQHF
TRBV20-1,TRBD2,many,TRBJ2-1,TGCAGTGCGCGGACTAGCGGGGATGAGCAGTTCTTC,CSARTSGDEQFF
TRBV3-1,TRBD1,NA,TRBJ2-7,TGTGCCAGCAGCCCCGGACAGGGCCCCTACGAGCAGTACTTC,CASSPGQGPYEQYF
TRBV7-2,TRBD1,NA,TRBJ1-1,TGTGCCAGCAGCTCAGGGACAGCGAACACTAAAGCTTTCTTT,CASSSGTANTKAFF
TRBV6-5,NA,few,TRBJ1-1,TGTGCCAGCAGTTACGGGACTGGGCAGGGGTTAGGGGGAGCTTTCTTT,CASSYGTGQGLGGAFF
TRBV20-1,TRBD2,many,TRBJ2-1,TGCAGTGCGCGTATAGCGGGAGTGGACAATGAGCAGTTCTTC,CSARIAGVDNEQFF
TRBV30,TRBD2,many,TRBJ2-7,TGTGCCTGGAGCCGTCACACCGGACTAGCGGGAGGGGTCTTGGAGCAGTACTTC,CAWSRHTGLAGGVLEQYF
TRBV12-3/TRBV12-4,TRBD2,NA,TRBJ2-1,TGTGCCAGCAGCCTTTCTAGCGGGAGGGCCCATGAGCAGTTCTTC,CASSLSSGRAHEQFF
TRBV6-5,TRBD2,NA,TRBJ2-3,TGTGCCAGCAGTTTAGCGGGAGTCACAGATACGCAGTATTTT,CASSLAGVTDTQYF
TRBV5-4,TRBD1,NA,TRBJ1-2,TGTGCCAGCAGCTCGACAGGGGGCGACGACTATGGCTACACCTTC,CASSSTGGDDYGYTF
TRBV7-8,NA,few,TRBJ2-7,TGTGCCAGCAGCCCGCGATCTTTCGGACAGACGTACGAGCAGTACTTC,CASSPRSFGQTYEQYF
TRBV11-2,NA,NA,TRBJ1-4,TGTGCCAGCAGCTTAGATCCAGGGCGACCTAATGAAAAACTGTTTTTT,CASSLDPGRPNEKLFF
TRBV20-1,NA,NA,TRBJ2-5,TGCAGTGCCAGTCCGCTAGACCAAGAGACCCAGTACTTC,CSASPLDQETQYF
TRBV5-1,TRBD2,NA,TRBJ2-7,TGCGCCAGCAGCTTGGGGGGGGGTTTCTACGAGCAGTACTTC,CASSLGGGFYEQYF
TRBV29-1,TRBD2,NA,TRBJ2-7,TGCAGCGTTAGGGGGACTAGCAACGAGCAGTACTTC,CSVRGTSNEQYF
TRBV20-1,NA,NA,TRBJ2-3,TGCAGTGCTAAAGAGGGAGTGCTAGATACGCAGTATTTT,CSAKEGVLDTQYF
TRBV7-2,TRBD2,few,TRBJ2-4,TGTGCCAGCAGCTTAGGGGTTGCTAGCGGGATCAGGGGGGACATTCAGTACTTC,CASSLGVASGIRGDIQYF
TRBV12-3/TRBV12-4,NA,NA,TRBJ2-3,TGTGCCAGCAGTTTCGGCAGATCCACAGATACGCAGTATTTT,CASSFGRSTDTQYF
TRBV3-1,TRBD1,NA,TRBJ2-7,TGTGCCAGCAGCCAAGATTCCAGGGACAGGCGCCTTCTGTCCTACGAGCAGTACTTC,CASSQDSRDRRLLSYEQYF
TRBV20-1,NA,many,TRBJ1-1,TGCAGTGCTACGTCGGGCAGGGGTAGCACTGAAGCTTTCTTT,CSATSGRGSTEAFF
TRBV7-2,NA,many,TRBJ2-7,TGTGCCAGCAGCCCCCGGGGGTCCGCCTACGAGCAGTACTTC,CASSPRGSAYEQYF